This T cell receptor beta chain was documented in a study of Ad26.COV2.S vaccination and SARS-CoV-2 variants. Study-level points and caveats: The analyses of TCR breadth and depth may have understated the size of total T cell responses. Post-vaccination spike-specific CD8+ and CD4+ T cell responses reportedly had substantial breadth.

The CDR3 totals 16 residues. Trimming cost V 5 bases and J 4 bases; bases outside gene matches: 14. The V gene's germline CDR1 is SGHRS and CDR2 YFSETQ. Treatment noted: around 19 received Ad26.COV2.S at low or high dose, single or two shots; 5 received placebo; per-sample allocation not given. Day 63 after the first injection of vaccine or placebo was the sampling time. The table lists this clone with a count of one. The antigen remains undetermined. TCRdb keeps only in-frame clones here, not all; method: immunoSEQ multiplex PCR. The profile covers 300,000 to 350,000 clones, with around four fifths appearing a single time and 2.1% taken by the ten largest.

This clonotype was obtained from a person aged 18-65 years who received the Ad26.COV2.S COVID-19 vaccine or a placebo. This sample comprised peripheral blood, obtained in a trial of Ad26.COV2.S vaccine versus placebo. The chain uses TRBV5-1 and TRBJ1-1; 7 bases are a match to TRBD1. The CDR3 sequence: CASRYRGEAVGTEAFF. CDR3 nucleotides: TGCGCCAGCAGGTACAGGGGAGAAGCAGTAGGCACTGAAGCTTTCTTT.